One sample yielded the 16 T cell receptor beta chains listed below, sequenced in a study of shared clonotypes between healthy human individuals. Data came from immunoSEQ multiplex PCR; TCRdb stores just in-frame clones and leaves some out. The data show 1,400,000 or so clones, less than 99% seen once. The sequenced sample consisted of naive CD4+ T cells sorted from blood. Subset denoted: CD45RA+ positively selected. These receptors were collected from a young man in good health.

The CDR3 DNA is TGCGCCAGCAGCTTGGGACAGGGATCTACGCAGTATTTT. Translating gives CASSLGQGSTQYF. This chain joins TRBV5-1 and TRBJ2-3; 7 nucleotides match TRBD1. Germline V gene sequence: CDR1 SGHRS, CDR2 YFSETQ. V lost 0 bases and J lost 8; bases outside the gene matches: 3. This CDR3 contains 13 residues.

This clone was found once. The chain is built from TRBV28 and TRBJ2-7, with D perhaps TRBD2 (5 bases). The V gene's germline CDR1 is MDHEN and CDR2 SYDVKM. V gave up 4 bases and J gave up 3 bases, with 19 bases separating them. The CDR3 consists of 16 residues. The CDR3, as DNA: TGTGCCAGCAGTTCAAGGTCTGAGGGAGCGGTCTACGAGCAGTACTTC. Translated: CASSSRSEGAVYEQYF.

The chain is built from TRBV6-4 and TRBJ1-2; 7 bases align to TRBD1. The J segment lost 4 bases and the V segment lost 6 bases, leaving 5 bases of the junction unmatched. Germline loops: CDR1 MRHNA, CDR2 SNTAGT. The CDR3 spans 13 residues. In DNA form, the CDR3 reads TGTGCCAGCAGCCAGACAGGGAGCTATGGCTACACCTTC. This codes for CASSQTGSYGYTF.

As DNA, the CDR3 is TGTGCCAGCAGCTTGCGACCGATGACAGGCGACACAGATACGCAGTATTTT. Its protein product is CASSLRPMTGDTDTQYF. V is TRBV11-2 and J is TRBJ2-3; perhaps TRBD1 as D (6 bases). The length of the CDR3 is 17 residues. Trimming removed 3 bases at V and 2 bases at J, with 18 bases between. The germline V gene encodes CDR1 SGHAT and CDR2 FQNNGV.

This chain uses TRBV28 with TRBJ1-2; the D gene is possibly TRBD1 (5 bases). Germline loops: CDR1 MDHEN, CDR2 SYDVKM. V lost 5 bases to trimming and J lost 3 bases, with 7 bases between them. The CDR3 consists of 12 residues. For the CDR3, the DNA is TGTGCCAGCAGTGGGGGTCACTATGGCTACACCTTC. Protein sequence: CASSGGHYGYTF.

V usage is TRBV29-1 and J usage is TRBJ2-1, with 8 nucleotides matching TRBD2. Per germline, CDR1 SQVTM and CDR2 ANQGSEA. The CDR3 is 14 residues long. J gave up 7 bases and V 3 bases, and 8 bases lay outside the gene matches. For the CDR3, the DNA is TGCAGCGTTGACCTCGGGCGGGGGGTGAATGAGCAGTTCTTC. It translates to CSVDLGRGVNEQFF.

The V call is TRBV5-6, the J call TRBJ1-1; 9 positions agree with TRBD1. Germline loops: CDR1 SGHDT, CDR2 YYEEEE. The V and J ends lost 0 bases and 3 bases, in that order; junction bases with no gene match: 0. The CDR3 extends over 14 amino acids. The CDR3 DNA reads as TGTGCCAGCAGCTTGGGGACAGGGGACACTGAAGCTTTCTTT. It yields the protein CASSLGTGDTEAFF.

The chain carries TRBV7-9 and TRBJ2-2; D is tentatively TRBD1 or TRBD2 (5 bases each). The germline V gene has CDR1 SEHNR and CDR2 FQNEAQ (reference sequence). This CDR3 is 18 amino acids long. With 2 bases removed from V and 5 bases from J, the gap between germline ends came to 21 bases. CDR3 sequence reads: CASSLFMRTPEGTGELFF. The CDR3 DNA is TGTGCCAGCAGCTTATTTATGAGGACCCCAGAGGGGACCGGGGAGCTGTTTTTT.

V usage is TRBV27 and J usage is TRBJ1-1; TRBD1 aligns across 8 bases. CDR3 size: 16 residues. With V trimmed by 6 bases and J by 1 base, 10 bases remained unmatched. Germline CDR1 reads MNHEY; CDR2 reads SMNVEV (reference sequence). CDR3 in amino acids: CASSRTPGGTNTEAFF. CDR3 bases: TGTGCCAGCAGCCGCACTCCAGGGGGCACGAACACTGAAGCTTTCTTT.

The V call is TRBV29-1, the J call TRBJ2-2, with 8 bases that match TRBD1. J lost 7 bases, V lost 7 bases, and 8 bases had no gene match. The CDR3 extends over 13 amino acids. Germline assignment: CDR1 SQVTM and CDR2 ANQGSEA. DNA for the CDR3: TGCAGCGGCGGACAGGGTCTTAACGGGGAGCTGTTTTTT. Translating it yields CSGGQGLNGELFF.

This chain links TRBV4-3 with TRBJ1-4; D not resolved. Germline V gene data show CDR1 as LGHNA and CDR2 as YSLEER. This CDR3 contains 17 residues. V lost 0 bases to trimming and J lost 0 bases, with 11 bases between them. The CDR3 protein is CASSQDRVDATNEKLFF. In DNA, the CDR3 is TGCGCCAGCAGCCAAGATCGGGTAGATGCAACTAATGAAAAACTGTTTTTT.

The genes are TRBV19 and TRBJ1-4, with D unclear. This CDR3 contains 13 residues. Trimming removed 1 base at V and 8 bases at J, with 8 bases between. The germline V gene encodes CDR1 LNHDA and CDR2 SQIVND (reference sequence). The CDR3 here is CASSIVPGEKLFF. CDR3 sequence (DNA): TGTGCCAGTAGTATAGTACCCGGCGAAAAACTGTTTTTT.

The V gene is TRBV2, the J gene TRBJ2-7; D gene unclear. The V end lost 1 base, the J end lost 2 bases, and 6 bases lay between the germline ends. This CDR3 has 13 amino acids. Germline V gene lookup returns CDR1 SNHLY and CDR2 FYNNEI. The CDR3, as DNA: TGTGCCAGCAGTGAAGGCAGGCCCTACGAGCAGTACTTC. It specifies CASSEGRPYEQYF.

The chain is built from TRBV5-4 and TRBJ2-5; D might be TRBD1 (5 bases). The CDR3 has 13 amino acids. CDR1 SGHNT and CDR2 YYREEE come from the germline V gene (reference sequence). Between the trimmed V and J ends, which lost 5 bases and 4 bases, there was a span of 12 bases. CDR3 amino acids: CASRIGQGETQYF. The DNA of the CDR3 is TGTGCCAGCAGAATCGGGCAGGGAGAGACCCAGTACTTC.

The chain is built from TRBV7-9 and TRBJ2-3; no firm D call. Germline V lookup: CDR1 SEHNR, CDR2 FQNEAQ (reference sequence). V was trimmed by 3 bases and J by 4 bases, leaving 20 bases between them. The CDR3 length is 17 residues. In DNA, the CDR3 is TGTGCCAGCAGCTTGCAATTACAGTCTCGGGTCCCAGATACGCAGTATTTT. Translated, it gives CASSLQLQSRVPDTQYF.

The V call is TRBV19, the J call TRBJ2-4; the D call may be TRBD1 or TRBD2 (5 bases each). V shed 6 bases and J shed 3 bases, with 18 bases lying between them. There are 16 residues in the CDR3. Per germline, CDR1 LNHDA and CDR2 SQIVND (reference sequence). The CDR3 sequence is CASSPRELGRKNIQYF. The CDR3 DNA follows: TGTGCCAGTAGCCCCAGGGAGCTGGGACGCAAAAACATTCAGTACTTC.